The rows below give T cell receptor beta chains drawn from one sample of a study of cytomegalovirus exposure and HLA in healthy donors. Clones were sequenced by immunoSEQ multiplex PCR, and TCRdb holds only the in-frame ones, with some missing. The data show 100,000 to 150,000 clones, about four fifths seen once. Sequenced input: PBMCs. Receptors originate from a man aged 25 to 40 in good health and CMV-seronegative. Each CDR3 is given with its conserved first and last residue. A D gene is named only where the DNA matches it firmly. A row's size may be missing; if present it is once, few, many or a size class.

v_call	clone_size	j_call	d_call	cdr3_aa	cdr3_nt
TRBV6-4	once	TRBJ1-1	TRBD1	CASSASDREATEAFF	TGTGCCAGCAGTGCTTCGGACAGGGAGGCCACTGAAGCTTTCTTT
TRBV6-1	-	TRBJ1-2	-	CASSDSGDYGYTF	TGTGCCAGCAGTGACTCAGGGGACTATGGCTACACCTTC
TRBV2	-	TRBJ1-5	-	CASTTDRSLQPQHF	TGTGCCAGCACCACCGACAGGAGCCTTCAGCCCCAGCATTTT
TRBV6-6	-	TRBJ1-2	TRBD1	CASSSGQGNYGYTF	TGTGCCAGCAGTTCCGGACAGGGGAACTATGGCTACACCTTC
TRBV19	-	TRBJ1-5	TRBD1	CASRRQGSQPQHF	TGTGCCAGTAGACGACAGGGGAGTCAGCCCCAGCATTTT
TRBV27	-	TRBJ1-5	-	CASSLSRGNQPQHF	TGTGCCAGCAGTTTATCGAGAGGCAATCAGCCCCAGCATTTT
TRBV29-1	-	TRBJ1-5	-	CSARDTNQPQHF	TGCAGCGCCCGGGACACCAATCAGCCCCAGCATTTT
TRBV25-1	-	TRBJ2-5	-	CASGARGRDPTQYF	TGTGCCAGCGGAGCCAGGGGAAGAGACCCAACCCAGTACTTC
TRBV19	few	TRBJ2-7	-	CASSHTLIYEQYF	TGTGCCAGTAGTCACACCCTGATCTACGAGCAGTACTTC
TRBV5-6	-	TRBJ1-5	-	CASSNQEGNQPQHF	TGTGCCAGCAGCAACCAGGAGGGCAATCAGCCCCAGCATTTT
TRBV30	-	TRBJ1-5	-	CAWSGGTAPRNMAQHF	TGTGCCTGGAGTGGCGGGACGGCGCCAAGAAACATGGCCCAGCATTTT
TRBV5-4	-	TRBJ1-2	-	CASSLPPYGYTF	TGTGCCAGCAGCTTGCCTCCCTATGGCTACACCTTC
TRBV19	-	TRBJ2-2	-	CASSTSQGRTGELFF	TGTGCCAGTAGTACCTCACAGGGGAGGACCGGGGAGCTGTTTTTT
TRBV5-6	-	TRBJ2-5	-	CASSLGPVQETQYF	TGTGCCAGCAGCTTGGGGCCAGTTCAAGAGACCCAGTACTTC
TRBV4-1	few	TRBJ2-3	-	CASSQGVVGGDTQYF	TGCGCCAGCAGCCAAGGGGTCGTAGGGGGAGATACGCAGTATTTT
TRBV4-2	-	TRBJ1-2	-	CASSPPLGGSYGYTF	TGTGCCAGCAGCCCCCCTCTCGGGGGAAGCTATGGCTACACCTTC
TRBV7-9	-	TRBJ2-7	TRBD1	CASSEDRDEQYF	TGTGCCAGCAGCGAGGACAGGGACGAGCAGTACTTC
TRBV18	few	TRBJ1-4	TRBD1	CASSPSEGQGNEKLFF	TGTGCCAGCTCACCCTCGGAGGGACAGGGGAATGAAAAACTGTTTTTT
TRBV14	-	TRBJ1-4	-	CASSPGTGTGKLFF	TGTGCCAGCAGCCCCGGGACCGGGACTGGAAAACTGTTTTTT
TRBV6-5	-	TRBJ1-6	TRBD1	CASSSGDRASPLHF	TGTGCCAGCAGTTCTGGCGACAGGGCCTCACCCCTCCACTTT
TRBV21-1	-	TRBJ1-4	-	CASSNYTTGTGGSSKEKLFF	TGTGCCAGCAGCAACTACACTACCGGGACAGGGGGCAGTTCGAAGGAAAAACTGTTTTTT
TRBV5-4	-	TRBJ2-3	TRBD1	CASSLDGTGGFTDTQYF	TGTGCCAGCAGCTTGGATGGGACAGGGGGCTTCACAGATACGCAGTATTTT
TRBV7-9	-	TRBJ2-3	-	CASSLGRSGDSGDTQYF	TGTGCCAGCAGCTTAGGGAGAAGCGGTGACTCAGGCGATACGCAGTATTTT
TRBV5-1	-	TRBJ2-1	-	CASRSYILPSYNEQFF	TGCGCCAGCAGATCCTATATACTCCCTTCCTACAATGAGCAGTTCTTC
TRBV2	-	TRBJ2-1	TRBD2	CASSDRLAGGYNEQFF	TGTGCCAGCAGTGATAGACTAGCGGGGGGGTACAATGAGCAGTTCTTC
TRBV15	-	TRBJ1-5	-	CATSRRRQPKPSNQPQHF	TGTGCCACCAGCAGACGTCGACAGCCTAAGCCTAGCAATCAGCCCCAGCATTTT
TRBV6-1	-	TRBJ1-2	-	CASRAAATGGYTF	TGTGCCAGCAGGGCGGCGGCGACGGGGGGCTACACCTTC
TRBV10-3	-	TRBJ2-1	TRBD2	CAISERGSGSNEQFF	TGTGCCATCAGTGAAAGGGGTAGCGGGAGCAATGAGCAGTTCTTC
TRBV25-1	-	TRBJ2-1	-	CASSDPLAFEQFF	TGTGCCAGCAGTGACCCGCTAGCCTTTGAGCAGTTCTTC
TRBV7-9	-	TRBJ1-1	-	CASSLDGDTQAFF	TGTGCCAGCAGCTTAGATGGGGACACACAAGCTTTCTTT
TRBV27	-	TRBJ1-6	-	CASSSNTNSPLHF	TGTGCCAGCAGTTCGAACACCAATTCACCCCTCCACTTT
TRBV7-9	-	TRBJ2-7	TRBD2	CASSFPAGGSDEQYF	TGTGCCAGCAGTTTCCCAGCGGGAGGTTCCGACGAGCAGTACTTC
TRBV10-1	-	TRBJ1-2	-	CASSESLLGKGNGYTF	TGCGCCAGCAGTGAGTCCCTACTCGGGAAAGGGAATGGCTACACCTTC
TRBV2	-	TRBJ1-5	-	CASSEKQGFGQPQHF	TGTGCCAGCAGTGAAAAACAGGGATTCGGTCAGCCCCAGCATTTT
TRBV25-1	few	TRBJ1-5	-	CASSRQGFQPQHF	TGTGCCAGCAGTCGGCAGGGGTTTCAGCCCCAGCATTTT
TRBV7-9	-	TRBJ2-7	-	CASSSRSEQYF	TGTGCCAGCAGCTCCCGGTCCGAGCAGTACTTC
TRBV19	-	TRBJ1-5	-	CASSPRGASQPQHF	TGTGCCAGTAGTCCCCGCGGGGCCAGTCAGCCCCAGCATTTT
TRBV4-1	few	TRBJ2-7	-	CASSHWDTSYEQYF	TGCGCCAGCAGCCACTGGGACACCTCCTACGAGCAGTACTTC
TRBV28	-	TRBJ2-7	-	CASSFQWPDSSYEQYF	TGTGCCAGCAGTTTCCAGTGGCCGGACAGCTCCTACGAGCAGTACTTC
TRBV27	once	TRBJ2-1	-	CASSLSPSSYNEQFF	TGTGCCAGCAGTTTATCGCCGAGCTCCTACAATGAGCAGTTCTTC
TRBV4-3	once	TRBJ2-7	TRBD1	CASSQGTGVYEQYF	TGCGCCAGCAGCCAAGGGACAGGGGTCTACGAGCAGTACTTC
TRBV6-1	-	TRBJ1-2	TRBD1	CASSELRQGYGYTF	TGTGCCAGCAGTGAATTGAGACAGGGCTATGGCTACACCTTC
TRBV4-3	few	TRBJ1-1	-	CASSQSGDTEAFF	TGCGCCAGCAGCCAATCCGGGGACACTGAAGCTTTCTTT
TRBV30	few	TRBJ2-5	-	CAWSTGGVQYF	TGTGCCTGGAGTACAGGGGGGGTCCAGTACTTC
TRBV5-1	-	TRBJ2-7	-	CASSPNQGLGEQYF	TGCGCCAGCAGCCCCAATCAGGGTTTGGGTGAGCAGTACTTC
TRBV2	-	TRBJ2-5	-	CASRRGGGASQETQYF	TGTGCCAGCAGAAGGGGGGGAGGGGCGTCTCAAGAGACCCAGTACTTC
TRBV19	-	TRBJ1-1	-	CASSTSRHNTEAFF	TGTGCCAGTAGTACCTCCCGACATAACACTGAAGCTTTCTTT
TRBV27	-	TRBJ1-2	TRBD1	CASTTRQGALGGYTF	TGTGCCAGCACCACGAGACAGGGGGCTCTAGGTGGCTACACCTTC